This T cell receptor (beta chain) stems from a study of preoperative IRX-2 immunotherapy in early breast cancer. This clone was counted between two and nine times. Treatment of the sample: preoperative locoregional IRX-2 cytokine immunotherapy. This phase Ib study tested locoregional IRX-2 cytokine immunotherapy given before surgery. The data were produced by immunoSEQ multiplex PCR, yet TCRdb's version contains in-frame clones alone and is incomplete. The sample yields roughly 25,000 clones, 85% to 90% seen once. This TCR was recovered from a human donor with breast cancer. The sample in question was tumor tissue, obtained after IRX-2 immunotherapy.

The CDR3 is CASSFSQGNNEQFF. The CDR3 bases are TGCGCCAGCAGCTTTTCACAGGGGAACAATGAGCAGTTCTTC. The genes are TRBV4-1 and TRBJ2-1, with 7 bases aligning to TRBD1. Germline CDR1 reads MGHRA; CDR2 reads YSYEKL. Losses at the gene ends were 5 bases for V and 5 bases for J; bases not matched to a gene: 6. The CDR3 totals 14 residues.